Presented here are 6 T cell receptor beta chains from one specimen sequenced in a study of Ad26.COV2.S vaccination and SARS-CoV-2 variants. Treatment here: about 20 received Ad26.COV2.S at low or high dose, single or two shots; about 5 received placebo; per-sample allocation not given. Samples came from day 63 after the first vaccine or placebo injection. The protocol was immunoSEQ multiplex PCR, while the TCRdb copy is restricted to in-frame clones and leaves out a portion. The repertoire consists of roughly 410,000 clones, with 83% occurring once and the leading ten covering approximately 7.8%. Sequences were derived from peripheral blood, sampled in a trial of Ad26.COV2.S vaccine versus placebo. The source is a person between 18 and 65 years old who received the Ad26.COV2.S COVID-19 vaccine or a placebo.

V is TRBV27 and J is TRBJ2-7; 7 nucleotides line up with TRBD2. The trim removed 0 bases at V and 5 bases at J, leaving 13 bases unmatched. This CDR3 is 17 amino acids long. Germline V CDR1 and CDR2: MNHEY, SMNVEV (reference sequence). The CDR3 DNA follows: TGTGCCAGCAGTTTATCCGCCGGGACTACTCTTTGGAACGAGCAGTACTTC. Its protein is CASSLSAGTTLWNEQYF.

V usage is TRBV24-1 and J usage is TRBJ2-2, with D possibly being TRBD2 (7 bases). V lost 2 bases and J 6 bases, leaving 21 bases between the germline ends. The V gene's germline CDR1 is KGHDR and CDR2 SFDVKD. The length of the CDR3 is 18 residues. In DNA, the CDR3 is TGTGCCACCAGTGATTCGACCATATCGGGGGGCGCCCCCGGGGAGCTGTTTTTT. Translating it yields CATSDSTISGGAPGELFF.

This sequence joins TRBV24-1 and TRBJ2-5; D is perhaps TRBD1 (6 bases). Trimming took 4 bases from V and 1 from J, leaving 12 bases between them. This CDR3 comprises 15 residues. The V gene's germline CDR1 is KGHDR and CDR2 SFDVKD. For the CDR3, the DNA is TGTGCCACCAGTGAGACGGGACACACCCAAGAGACCCAGTACTTC. Translating gives CATSETGHTQETQYF.

V and J are TRBV6-1 and TRBJ2-7; D remains ambiguous. The V end was cut by 3 bases, the J end by 7 bases, with 7 bases between. Looked up from germline, CDR1 is MNHNS and CDR2 is SASEGT. The CDR3 has 11 residues. CDR3 nucleotide sequence: TGTGCCAGCAGTGAGCTTGCGGAGCAGTACTTC. It is translated as CASSELAEQYF.

In this sample, this clone is medium-sized. The chain has TRBV6-5 and TRBJ2-7, with D unresolved. CDR1 MNHEY and CDR2 SVGAGI come from the germline V gene. The V gene lost 2 bases and the J gene lost 2 bases, with 16 bases spanning the gap. The length of the CDR3 is 16 residues. CDR3 sequence reads: CASSYRLGPTPYEQYF. CDR3 DNA sequence: TGTGCCAGCAGTTACAGGCTCGGACCGACCCCCTACGAGCAGTACTTC.

This clone has just one count. CDR3 residues: CASSPEGVHRADTQYF. The CDR3 DNA reads TGTGCCAGCAGCCCGGAGGGAGTGCACCGGGCAGATACGCAGTATTTT. The chain combines TRBV5-6 with TRBJ2-3; a possible D gene is TRBD2 (6 bases). V lost 4 bases and J lost 4, with 19 bases in between. Germline CDR1 is SGHDT and CDR2 is YYEEEE. The CDR3 is 16 residues long.